The clone carrying this TCR beta chain showed up just a few times. Germline lookup yields CDR1 SGHAT and CDR2 FQNNGV. Trimming cost V 5 bases and J 2 bases, with 11 bases left between them. CDR3 size: 14 residues. The data were taken from a study of T cells in Graves' hyperthyroidism and ophthalmopathy. There were TCR beta CDR3 regions amplified from RNA transcripts. The study used the HTBI primer set for a first-round RT-PCR of the TCR CDR3. TCRdb fed the multiplex PCR reads into MiXCR, producing one record per CDR3 protein. Altogether about 700,000 distinct CDR3 sequences are present, 11% to 15% being singletons, with the ten largest covering roughly 10%.

The receptor comes from a woman aged 18-35 years with Graves' hyperthyroidism. V and J are TRBV11-2 and TRBJ2-3; D tentatively fits TRBD1 or TRBD2 (5 bases each). The source material was blood. This CDR3 reads CASSGGGSTDTQYF. DNA for the CDR3: TGTGCCAGCAGCGGGGGTGGCTCCACAGATACGCAGTATTTT.